The present entry profiles one TCR beta chain with its context. What it binds is unknown. At one boundary the junction diverges from the germline segment, which might be a read error. Germline values: CDR1 MGHRA, CDR2 YSYEKL. This CDR3 has 16 residues. The sample is drawn from a study of T cells in Graves' hyperthyroidism and ophthalmopathy. Study outcomes and limitations: Blood held most thyroid clonotypes expanded above 0.001 frequency.

It was RNA transcripts that yielded the amplified TCR beta CDR3 regions. With the HTBI primer set, the TCR CDR3 went through a first round of RT-PCR. TCRdb analysed the multiplex PCR reads with MiXCR anew, one entry per CDR3 protein. This repertoire shows about 740,000 distinct CDR3 sequences, 12% to 15% found once; its top ten account for around 9.6%. Material for sequencing was blood. The chain is built from TRBV4-1 and TRBJ2-5, with TRBD2 identical over 8 bases. The receptor was derived from a woman aged 18-35 years with Graves' hyperthyroidism. CDR3 DNA sequence: TGCGCCAGCAGCCAAGGAAGCGGGGGCCTCCAAGGGACCCAGTACTTC. Translation: CASSQGSGGLQGTQYF.